A single sample is the source of the 22 T cell receptor beta chains below, sequenced in a study of cytomegalovirus exposure and HLA in healthy donors. Assay used: immunoSEQ multiplex PCR; TCRdb lists only in-frame clones, some missing. This table holds fewer than 300,000 clones, over 75% found once. The sequenced sample was PBMCs. The receptors were gathered from a woman younger than 35 in good health and CMV-seronegative.

The chain joins TRBV5-4 to TRBJ2-2; 7 bases fit TRBD2. After removal of 4 bases from V and 3 bases from J, the junction contained 9 bases not matched to a gene. This CDR3 has 16 amino acids. The germline CDR1 and CDR2 sequences are SGHNT and YYREEE (reference sequence). DNA of the CDR3: TGTGCCAGCAGCGTCCGCGGGGGTCCGGACACCGGGGAGCTGTTTTTT. Its protein is CASSVRGGPDTGELFF.

This clone was seen just once. The rearrangement joins TRBV28 to TRBJ2-7; 8 nucleotides align to TRBD1. The V gene's germline CDR1 is MDHEN and CDR2 SYDVKM. The CDR3 has 20 residues. V shed 3 bases, J shed 3 bases, and the junction held 22 bases outside the gene matches. The CDR3, as DNA: TGTGCCAGCAGTTTCAATATTCACGGACAGGGCTCTCTTTTTGGCTACGAGCAGTACTTC. This translates into CASSFNIHGQGSLFGYEQYF.

V usage is TRBV5-6 and J usage is TRBJ2-1; possibly TRBD1 for D (6 bases). Germline loops: CDR1 SGHDT, CDR2 YYEEEE. V was clipped by 3 bases and J by 0 bases, with 22 bases between them. This CDR3 contains 19 residues. The CDR3 loop reads CASSWEGQLPPSSYNEQFF. CDR3 sequence (DNA): TGTGCCAGCAGCTGGGAAGGACAGCTCCCCCCTAGCTCCTACAATGAGCAGTTCTTC.

The chain links TRBV10-3 to TRBJ2-5; D is ambiguous. Trimming pared 8 bases from V and 1 base from J, leaving 8 bases between. Germline V lookup: CDR1 ENHRY, CDR2 SYGVKD. This CDR3 is 12 amino acids long. The CDR3 bases are TGTGCCATCGGTCCGGGCCAAGAGACCCAGTACTTC. Protein sequence: CAIGPGQETQYF.

This sequence joins TRBV11-2 and TRBJ2-3; the D is unclear. Trimming took 6 bases from V and 7 from J, leaving 11 bases between them. Germline V gives CDR1 SGHAT, CDR2 FQNNGV. CDR3 length: 12 amino acids. CDR3 region: CASSLRLYTQYF. The CDR3, as DNA: TGTGCCAGCAGTTTGAGGCTGTATACGCAGTATTTT.

The rearrangement joins TRBV6-1 to TRBJ2-7; unclear D gene. Trimming took 2 bases from V and 3 from J, leaving 14 bases between them. Germline assignment: CDR1 MNHNS and CDR2 SASEGT. This CDR3 is built from 15 residues. The CDR3 reads CASSESTVRYYEQYF. The CDR3 nucleotides read TGTGCCAGCAGTGAAAGTACAGTGAGATACTACGAGCAGTACTTC.

This clone was found once. The rearrangement joins TRBV6-4 to TRBJ2-3; 9 positions match TRBD2. The CDR3 runs to 15 residues. Germline-derived CDR1 and CDR2 are MRHNA and SNTAGT. With 5 bases clipped from V and 0 bases from J, the junction kept 3 bases outside the gene matches. The CDR3 is CASSYSGSSTDTQYF. CDR3 sequence (DNA): TGTGCCAGCAGTTATAGCGGGAGCAGCACAGATACGCAGTATTTT.

The chain is built from TRBV11-2 and TRBJ1-2; D may be TRBD1 (6 bases). This CDR3 has 16 residues. In germline, CDR1 is SGHAT, CDR2 FQNNGV. The V end was cut by 3 bases, the J end by 5 bases, with 19 bases between. CDR3 sequence reads: CASSLKLLGHPYGYTF. The DNA of the CDR3 is TGTGCCAGCAGCTTGAAACTCCTGGGACACCCATATGGCTACACCTTC.

The V gene is TRBV5-6, the J gene TRBJ2-1, with D perhaps TRBD2 (6 bases). CDR3 length: 17 amino acids. From germline, CDR1 is SGHDT and CDR2 YYEEEE. V was shortened by 2 bases and J by 0 bases, with 15 bases between the two germline ends. Written as DNA, the CDR3 is TGTGCCAGCAGCTTAGTCACTAGGGGACTCTCCTACAATGAGCAGTTCTTC. It specifies CASSLVTRGLSYNEQFF.

This chain joins TRBV6-6 and TRBJ2-7, with D perhaps TRBD2 (6 bases). The CDR3 is 15 residues long. Germline assignment: CDR1 MNHNY and CDR2 SVGAGI (reference sequence). Trimming took off 4 bases at V and 0 bases at J, with 13 bases between the two ends. In nucleotides, the CDR3 is TGTGCCAGCAGTTTAGCGGATCCGAGCTCCTACGAGCAGTACTTC. It translates to CASSLADPSSYEQYF.

V and J are TRBV2 and TRBJ2-1; no firm D call. Trimming took off 2 bases at V and 9 bases at J, with 11 bases between the two ends. The CDR3 totals 13 residues. Germline V CDR1 and CDR2: SNHLY, FYNNEI. The CDR3: CASSEHRGAEQFF. For the CDR3, the DNA is TGTGCCAGCAGTGAACATAGAGGTGCTGAGCAGTTCTTC. The entire variable domain, with the rest obtained from reference TRBV2 and TRBJ2-1, is as follows: EPEVTQTPSHQVTQMGQEVILRCVPISNHLYFYWYRQILGQKVEFLVSFYNNEISEKSEIFDDQFSVERPDGSNFTLKIRSTKLEDSAMYFCASSEHRGAEQFFGPGTRLTVL.

This sequence joins TRBV4-3 and TRBJ2-3, with 9 bases aligning to TRBD1. Germline V gene data show CDR1 as LGHNA and CDR2 as YSLEER. The CDR3 is 16 residues long. The V segment lost 0 bases and the J segment 3 bases; nucleotides outside the gene matches: 4. CDR3 coding DNA: TGCGCCAGCAGCCAAGACGACGACAGGGGGACAGATACGCAGTATTTT. Translating gives CASSQDDDRGTDTQYF.

The chain is built from TRBV5-6 and TRBJ1-2, with D perhaps matching TRBD1 (6 bases). V was clipped by 4 bases and J by 2 bases, with 12 bases between them. The germline CDR1 and CDR2 sequences are SGHDT and YYEEEE. The length of the CDR3 is 14 residues. The CDR3 DNA reads as TGTGCCAGCAGCCTCAGGGGTAAGAACTATGGCTACACCTTC. Translating gives CASSLRGKNYGYTF.

The rearrangement links TRBV9 to TRBJ2-1; 8 bases agree with TRBD2. CDR1 and CDR2 from the germline V gene are SGDLS and YYNGEE. V shed 1 base, J shed 9 bases, and the junction held 12 bases outside the gene matches. This CDR3 has 16 residues. The CDR3 sequence is CASSVYAGGTVGEQFF. The DNA of the CDR3 is TGTGCCAGCAGCGTATATGCGGGAGGCACGGTCGGTGAGCAGTTCTTC.

The chain carries TRBV28 and TRBJ1-1; TRBD1 matches 8 bases. Germline CDR1 MDHEN, CDR2 SYDVKM. V trimming: 6 bases; J trimming: 0 bases; junction bases outside the gene matches: 6. This CDR3 is built from 15 residues. The CDR3 reads CASRGGQGLNTEAFF. CDR3 in DNA: TGTGCCAGCAGGGGAGGACAGGGATTGAACACTGAAGCTTTCTTT.

The chain is built from TRBV11-2 and TRBJ1-6, with D uncertain. This CDR3 contains 14 residues. Germline V gives CDR1 SGHAT, CDR2 FQNNGV. The V gene lost 1 base and the J gene lost 7 bases, with 8 bases spanning the gap. CDR3 coding DNA: TGTGCCAGCAGCTTAGCGGGGAGGAATTCACCCCTCCACTTT. It codes for CASSLAGRNSPLHF.

The chain is built from TRBV6-5 and TRBJ1-4; D ambiguous. Trimming stripped 2 bases from V and 7 bases from J, with 14 bases between. CDR1 and CDR2 (germline): MNHEY, SVGAGI. CDR3 size: 15 residues. The CDR3 protein is CASSYGGLGSEKLFF. The CDR3 nucleotides read TGTGCCAGCAGTTACGGTGGTTTGGGCAGTGAAAAACTGTTTTTT.

V usage is TRBV18 and J usage is TRBJ2-2; TRBD1 matches at 10 bases. J lost 3 bases, V lost 4 bases, and 11 bases had no gene match. The CDR3 spans 18 residues. Germline values: CDR1 KGHSH, CDR2 LQKENI. This CDR3 reads CASSLNPGQGGYTGELFF. DNA of the CDR3: TGTGCCAGCTCACTAAACCCCGGACAGGGGGGGTACACCGGGGAGCTGTTTTTT. Full variable domain (rest looked up from reference TRBV18 and TRBJ2-2): NAGVMQNPRHLVRRRGQEARLRCSPMKGHSHVYWYRQLPEEGLKFMVYLQKENIIDESGMPKERFSAEFPKEGPSILRIQQVVRGDSAAYFCASSLNPGQGGYTGELFFGEGSRLTVL.

The chain recombines TRBV6-1 with TRBJ2-5, with 7 nucleotides matching TRBD2. The CDR3 is 14 residues long. V was pared by 6 bases and J by 1 base, with 5 bases of the junction left unmatched. Germline CDR1 MNHNS, CDR2 SASEGT. The CDR3, as DNA: TGTGCCAGCAGCCCTAGCGGCCCCCAAGAGACCCAGTACTTC. Its translation: CASSPSGPQETQYF.

For this clone: In the same sample, other DNA sequences code for this CDR3. DNA for the CDR3: TGTGCCAGCAGTCCAAGCCGCTACGAGCAGTACTTC. Translation: CASSPSRYEQYF. This chain joins TRBV27 and TRBJ2-7; D is unresolved. V was clipped by 5 bases and J by 3 bases, with 8 bases between them. Per the germline V gene, CDR1 is MNHEY and CDR2 is SMNVEV (reference sequence). This CDR3 has 12 amino acids.

V gene TRBV5-5 combines with J gene TRBJ2-7, with 15 bases lining up with TRBD2. Germline V gene sequence: CDR1 SGHKS, CDR2 YYEKEE (reference sequence). V lost 4 bases to trimming and J lost 0 bases; unmatched junction nucleotides: 11. The CDR3 is 19 residues long. CDR3 sequence (DNA): TGTGCCAGCAGCCCCCAATGGACTAGCGGGAGGGACAGCTCCTACGAGCAGTACTTC. Translating it yields CASSPQWTSGRDSSYEQYF.

The chain combines TRBV28 with TRBJ1-2, with 9 bases aligning to TRBD1. CDR3 length equals 17 residues. Germline V lookup: CDR1 MDHEN, CDR2 SYDVKM. Germline trimming cut 10 bases from V and 11 bases from J; bases unmatched to any gene: 26. The DNA for the CDR3 is TGTGCCATCCACCCTGGACAGGGGACGGCTAGCCTATGGTGGTACACCTTC. It translates to CAIHPGQGTASLWWYTF.